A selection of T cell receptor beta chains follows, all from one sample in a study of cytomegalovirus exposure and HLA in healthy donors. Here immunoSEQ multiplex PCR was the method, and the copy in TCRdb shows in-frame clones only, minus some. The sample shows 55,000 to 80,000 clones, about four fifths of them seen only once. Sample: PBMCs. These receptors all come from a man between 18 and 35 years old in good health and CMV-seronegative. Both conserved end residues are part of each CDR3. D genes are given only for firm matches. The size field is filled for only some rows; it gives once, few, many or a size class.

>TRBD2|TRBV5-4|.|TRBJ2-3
CASSWTSADTQYF
TGTGCCAGCAGCTGGACTAGCGCAGATACGCAGTATTTT
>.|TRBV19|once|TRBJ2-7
CASSNGGRSLNEQYF
TGTGCCAGTAGCAATGGGGGGAGGAGCCTTAACGAGCAGTACTTC
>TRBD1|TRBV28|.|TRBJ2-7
CAIRTPGQGRGLSYEQYF
TGTGCCATCAGAACCCCCGGACAGGGCCGGGGCCTATCCTACGAGCAGTACTTC
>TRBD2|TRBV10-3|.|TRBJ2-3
CAISEGLAGTDTQYF
TGTGCCATCAGTGAAGGACTAGCGGGGACAGATACGCAGTATTTT
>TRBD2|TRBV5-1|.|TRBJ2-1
CASRPQTSGQYNEQFF
TGCGCCAGCAGACCGCAGACTAGCGGACAATACAATGAGCAGTTCTTC
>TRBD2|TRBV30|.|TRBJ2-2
CAWRLAGRTGELFF
TGTGCCTGGAGACTAGCGGGGCGCACCGGGGAGCTGTTTTTT
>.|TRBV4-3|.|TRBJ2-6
CASSQEEGLGANVLTF
TGCGCCAGCAGCCAAGAGGAGGGCCTTGGGGCCAACGTCCTGACTTTC
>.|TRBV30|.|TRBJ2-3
CAWSLHLATTGHSTDTQYF
TGTGCCTGGAGCCTACATCTAGCGACGACAGGGCATAGCACAGATACGCAGTATTTT
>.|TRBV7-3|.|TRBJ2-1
CASSSTPRGEQFF
TGTGCCAGCAGCTCTACTCCCCGGGGTGAGCAGTTCTTC
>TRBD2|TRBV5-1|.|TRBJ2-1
CASSLVGGSSYNEQFF
TGCGCCAGCAGCTTGGTGGGCGGGAGCTCCTACAATGAGCAGTTCTTC
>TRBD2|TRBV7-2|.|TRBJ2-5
CASSGTSGGRVYETQYF
TGTGCCAGCAGCGGGACTAGCGGGGGACGGGTATATGAGACCCAGTACTTC
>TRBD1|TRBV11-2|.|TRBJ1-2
CASSFTGGVGYTF
TGTGCCAGCAGCTTTACAGGGGGGGTTGGCTACACCTTC
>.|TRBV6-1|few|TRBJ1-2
CASRTSQGLGYGYTF
TGTGCCAGCAGGACGTCCCAGGGATTAGGCTATGGCTACACCTTC
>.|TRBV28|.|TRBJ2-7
CASSPGILGPYEQYF
TGTGCCAGCAGTCCCGGGATCCTGGGCCCCTACGAGCAGTACTTC
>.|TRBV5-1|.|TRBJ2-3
CASSLILATDTQYF
TGCGCCAGCAGCTTGATCTTGGCCACAGATACGCAGTATTTT
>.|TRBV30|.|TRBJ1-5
CAWSQTLQGQPQHF
TGTGCCTGGAGCCAAACCCTCCAGGGGCAGCCCCAGCATTTT
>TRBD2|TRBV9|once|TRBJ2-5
CASSVEVAGGAETQYF
TGTGCCAGCAGCGTAGAGGTAGCGGGGGGGGCAGAGACCCAGTACTTC
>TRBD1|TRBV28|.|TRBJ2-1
CASSFQGASYNEQFF
TGTGCCAGCAGTTTTCAGGGGGCCTCCTACAATGAGCAGTTCTTC
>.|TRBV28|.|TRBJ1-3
CASSPLRTDIGNTIYF
TGTGCCAGCAGCCCCTTACGCACAGACATCGGAAACACCATATATTTT
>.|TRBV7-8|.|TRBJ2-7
CASSPRWRPEQYF
TGTGCCAGCAGCCCCCGGTGGAGGCCCGAGCAGTACTTC
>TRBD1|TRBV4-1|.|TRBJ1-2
CASSQVDSDRPAYGYTF
TGCGCCAGCAGCCAGGTTGATTCGGACAGGCCGGCCTATGGCTACACCTTC
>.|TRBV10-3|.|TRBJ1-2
CATLTGTGGNYGYTF
TGTGCCACGCTGACCGGGACGGGGGGGAACTATGGCTACACCTTC
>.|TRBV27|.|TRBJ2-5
CASSPLREKTQYF
TGTGCCAGCAGTCCCTTACGGGAAAAGACCCAGTACTTC
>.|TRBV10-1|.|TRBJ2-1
CASSGRGPEGLNNEQFF
TGCGCCAGCAGTGGCAGGGGTCCTGAGGGGCTTAACAATGAGCAGTTCTTC
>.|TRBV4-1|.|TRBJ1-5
CASSRERGFQPQHF
TGCGCCAGCAGCAGGGAAAGGGGATTCCAGCCCCAGCATTTT
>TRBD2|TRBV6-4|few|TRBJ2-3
CASSEGGGADTQYF
TGTGCCAGCAGTGAAGGCGGGGGGGCAGATACGCAGTATTTT
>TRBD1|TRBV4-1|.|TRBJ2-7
CASSQAPGRQGLSYEQYF
TGCGCCAGCAGCCAAGCCCCCGGAAGACAGGGATTATCCTACGAGCAGTACTTC
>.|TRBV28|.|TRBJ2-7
CASSSDTSRPYEQYF
TGTGCCAGCAGTTCGGACACTAGCCGCCCCTACGAGCAGTACTTC
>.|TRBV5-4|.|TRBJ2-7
CVSSSGGGGPYEQYF
TGTGTCAGCAGCTCCGGTGGGGGGGGGCCCTACGAGCAGTACTTC
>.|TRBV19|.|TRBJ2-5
CASSMAARGKETQYF
TGTGCCAGTAGTATGGCGGCTCGGGGAAAAGAGACCCAGTACTTC
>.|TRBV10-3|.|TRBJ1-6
CATRGGGSYNSPLHF
TGTGCCACCCGCGGGGGTGGCTCCTATAATTCACCCCTCCACTTT
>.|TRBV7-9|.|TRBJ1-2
CSSSSGLGDGYTF
TGTTCCAGCAGCTCGGGGTTGGGCGATGGCTACACCTTC
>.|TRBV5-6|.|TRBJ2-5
CASTKNPGTASVSQYF
TGTGCCAGCACCAAAAACCCCGGGACTGCCTCCGTGTCCCAGTACTTC
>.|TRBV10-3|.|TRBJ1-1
CAISNIDTEAFF
TGTGCCATCAGTAATATTGACACTGAAGCTTTCTTT
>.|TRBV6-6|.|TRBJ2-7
CASNTIQDSPYEQYF
TGTGCCAGCAATACAATTCAGGACAGCCCCTACGAGCAGTACTTC
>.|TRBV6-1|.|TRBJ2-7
CASSEGGPYEQYF
TGTGCCAGCAGTGAGGGAGGCCCTTACGAGCAGTACTTC
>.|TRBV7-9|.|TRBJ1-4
CASSRRETNEKLFF
TGTGCCAGCAGCCGCAGGGAAACTAATGAAAAACTGTTTTTT
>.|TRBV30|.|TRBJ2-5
CAWITPTTETQYF
TGTGCCTGGATTACACCCACCACAGAGACCCAGTACTTC
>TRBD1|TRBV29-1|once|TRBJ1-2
CSVAPGQGAYYGYTF
TGCAGCGTAGCTCCGGGACAGGGGGCGTACTATGGCTACACCTTC
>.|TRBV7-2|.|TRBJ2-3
CASNYWTTLPDTQYF
TGTGCCAGCAATTATTGGACTACCCTCCCAGATACGCAGTATTTT
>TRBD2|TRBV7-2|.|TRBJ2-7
CASSLVLAGVSYEQYF
TGTGCCAGCAGCTTAGTCTTAGCGGGAGTAAGCTACGAGCAGTACTTC
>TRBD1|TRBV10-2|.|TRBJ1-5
CASSGPGQVQPQHF
TGCGCCAGCAGTGGACCCGGACAGGTTCAGCCCCAGCATTTT
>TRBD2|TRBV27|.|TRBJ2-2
CASRASGTGELFF
TGTGCCAGCAGGGCTAGCGGCACCGGGGAGCTGTTTTTT
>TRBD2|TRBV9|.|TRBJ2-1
CASSFRLAGEQFF
TGTGCCAGCAGCTTCCGACTAGCGGGGGAGCAGTTCTTC
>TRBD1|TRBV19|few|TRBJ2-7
CASSRDRGREQYF
TGTGCCAGTAGTAGGGACAGGGGCCGCGAGCAGTACTTC
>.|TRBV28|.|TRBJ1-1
CASPSGGAGHTEAFF
TGTGCCAGCCCCTCGGGGGGCGCGGGGCACACTGAAGCTTTCTTT
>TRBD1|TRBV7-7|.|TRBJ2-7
CASSLGTGGFDEQYF
TGTGCTAGCAGCTTAGGGACAGGGGGCTTTGACGAGCAGTACTTC
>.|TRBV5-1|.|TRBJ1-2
CASSLEGRGYGYTF
TGCGCCAGCAGCTTGGAGGGTCGGGGCTATGGCTACACCTTC
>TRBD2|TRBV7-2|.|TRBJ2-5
CASSLAASGGEETQYF
TGTGCCAGCAGCTTAGCTGCTAGCGGGGGGGAAGAGACCCAGTACTTC